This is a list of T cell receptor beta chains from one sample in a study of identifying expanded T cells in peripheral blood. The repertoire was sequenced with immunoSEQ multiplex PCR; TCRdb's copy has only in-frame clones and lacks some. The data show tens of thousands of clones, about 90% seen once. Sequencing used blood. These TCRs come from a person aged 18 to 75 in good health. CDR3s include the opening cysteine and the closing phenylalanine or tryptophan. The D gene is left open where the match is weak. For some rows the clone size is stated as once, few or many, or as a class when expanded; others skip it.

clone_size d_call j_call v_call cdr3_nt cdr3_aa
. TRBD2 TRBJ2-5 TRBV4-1 TGCGCCAGCAGCCAAGATACGGGGGGTGAGACCCAGTACTTC CASSQDTGGETQYF
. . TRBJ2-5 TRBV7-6 TGTGCCAGCAGCCTTGGACAGCAAGAGACCCAGTACTTC CASSLGQQETQYF
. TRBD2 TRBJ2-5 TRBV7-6 TGTGCCAGCAGCTTAGGAGCTAGCGGGGGCCACGCTCAAGAGACCCAGTACTTC CASSLGASGGHAQETQYF
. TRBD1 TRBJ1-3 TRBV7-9 TGTGCCAGCAGCGCCGGGACGGGACAGAGAGGAAACACCATATATTTT CASSAGTGQRGNTIYF
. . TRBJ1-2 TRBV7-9 TGTGCCAGCAGCGAGAGCAAGGGTTGGTATGGCTACACCTTC CASSESKGWYGYTF
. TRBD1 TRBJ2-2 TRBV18 TGTGCCAGCTCACAGGGGGCGCAGAACACCGGGGAGCTGTTTTTT CASSQGAQNTGELFF
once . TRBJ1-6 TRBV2 TGTGCCAGCAGTCAAACCAACTCACCCCTCCACTTT CASSQTNSPLHF
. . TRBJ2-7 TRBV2 TGTGCCAGCTTCCACAGGGCGACGGAGCAGTACTTC CASFHRATEQYF
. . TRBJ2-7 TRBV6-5 TGTGCCAGCAGTTACAAAGGGCTGGCCTCCTACGAGCAGTACTTC CASSYKGLASYEQYF
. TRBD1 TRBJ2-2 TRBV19 TGTGCCACCAAACCACAGGGGTTCGGCGGGGAGCTGTTTTTT CATKPQGFGGELFF
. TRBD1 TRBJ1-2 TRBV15 TGTGCCACCAGCAGAGCAGGGACAGGGAGTGGGGTCTATGGCTACACCTTC CATSRAGTGSGVYGYTF
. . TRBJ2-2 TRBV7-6 TGTGCCAGCAGCTTACATTGGAGTGCCGGCGGGGAGCTGTTTTTT CASSLHWSAGGELFF
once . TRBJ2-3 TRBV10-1 TGCGCCAGCTCTTTCGCAGGGGGCACAGATACGCAGTATTTT CASSFAGGTDTQYF
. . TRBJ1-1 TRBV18 TGTGCCAGCTCACCAATCTCGGATTCGAACACTGAAGCTTTCTTT CASSPISDSNTEAFF
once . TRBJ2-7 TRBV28 TGTGCCAGCAGTGCCTTAGGAACAACCTCTACCTACGAGCAGTACTTC CASSALGTTSTYEQYF
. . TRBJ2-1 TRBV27 TGTGCCAGCATAGGGGACCACAAGGTACATGGTTACAATGAGCAGTTCTTC CASIGDHKVHGYNEQFF
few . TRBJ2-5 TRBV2 TGTGCCAGCAGTACCAAAGAGACCCAGTACTTC CASSTKETQYF
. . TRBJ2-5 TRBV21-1 TGTGCCAGCAGCAAAAAAAGGCCCGGGACTAGCGGGAGGGGGAGACAAGAGACCCAGTACTTC CASSKKRPGTSGRGRQETQYF
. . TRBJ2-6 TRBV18 TGTGCCAGCTCCCGCGCGGCTACTGGGGCCAACGTCCTGACTTTC CASSRAATGANVLTF
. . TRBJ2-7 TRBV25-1 TGTGCCAGCGACGGGGGGCCCTACGAGCAGTACTTC CASDGGPYEQYF
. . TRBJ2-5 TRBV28 TGTGCCAGCAGTTTAGGGCGCCAAGAGACCCAGTACTTC CASSLGRQETQYF
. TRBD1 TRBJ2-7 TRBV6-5 TGTGCCAGCAGACCCATTAGACAGGGAGCCTACGAGCAGTACTTC CASRPIRQGAYEQYF
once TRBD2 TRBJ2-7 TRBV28 TGTGCCAGCAACCCTCTGGCTTGGGGGGGCGAGCAGTACTTC CASNPLAWGGEQYF
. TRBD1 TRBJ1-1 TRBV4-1 TGCGCCAGCAGCCATGCCACAGGGGGGTGGACTGAAGCTTTCTTT CASSHATGGWTEAFF
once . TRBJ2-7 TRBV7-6 TGTGCCAGCAGCAAGAGGATAGGGGATGAGCAGTACTTC CASSKRIGDEQYF
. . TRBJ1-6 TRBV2 TGTGCCAGCAGCCCGGACGTGGCGATGAATTCACCCCTCCACTTT CASSPDVAMNSPLHF
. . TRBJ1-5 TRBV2 TGTGCCAGCAGTGAAAAATCCGGGCTAGGTCAGCCCCAGCATTTT CASSEKSGLGQPQHF
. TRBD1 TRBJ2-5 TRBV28 TGTGCCAGCAGTTTAGCAGGGGGCTTTGGTGAAGAGACCCAGTACTTC CASSLAGGFGEETQYF
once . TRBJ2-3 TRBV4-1 TGCGCCAGCAGCCTCCGGACGGAAACTAGCACAGATACGCAGTATTTT CASSLRTETSTDTQYF
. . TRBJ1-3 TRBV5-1 TGCGCCAGCAGCTTGGGCGAAACTGGAAACACCATATATTTT CASSLGETGNTIYF
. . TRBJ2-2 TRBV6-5 TGTGCCAGCAGTTGGTCTAGCGAAGCCGGGGAGCTGTTTTTT CASSWSSEAGELFF
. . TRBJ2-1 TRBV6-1 TGTGCCAGCAGAAGCCCCGGGTATGAGCAGTTCTTC CASRSPGYEQFF
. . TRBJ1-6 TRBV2 TGTGCCAGCATTTACGGGGAGAGCTCCTATAATTCACCCCTCCACTTT CASIYGESSYNSPLHF
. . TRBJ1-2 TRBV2 TGTGCCAGCAGTGTTCGGCCAGCCAGGGAGTACGGCTACACCTTC CASSVRPAREYGYTF
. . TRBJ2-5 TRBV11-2 TGTGCCAGCAGCCCCGTCCAAGAGACCCAGTACTTC CASSPVQETQYF
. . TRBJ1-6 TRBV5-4 TGTGCCAGCAGCTCGAGGGATTCACCCCTCCACTTT CASSSRDSPLHF
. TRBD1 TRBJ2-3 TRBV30 TGTGCCTGGAGGGCAGGGGGCGCTCAGAGACCAGATACGCAGTATTTT CAWRAGGAQRPDTQYF
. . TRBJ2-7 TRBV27 TGTGCCAGCAGTGGCAACTACGAGCAGTACTTC CASSGNYEQYF
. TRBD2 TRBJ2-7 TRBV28 TGTGCCAGCAGTTTAGGGAAAGCGGGATCTTACGAGCAGTACTTC CASSLGKAGSYEQYF
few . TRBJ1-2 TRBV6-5 TGTGCCAGCAGTTACTCTGAGGATTATGGCTACACCTTC CASSYSEDYGYTF
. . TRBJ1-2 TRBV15 TGTACCACCAGCAGAGGGTCCTATGGCTACACCTTC CTTSRGSYGYTF
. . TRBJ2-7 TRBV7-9 TGTGCCAGCGGCAGGGGATCCTACGAGCAGTACTTC CASGRGSYEQYF
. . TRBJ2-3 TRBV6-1 TGTGCCAGCAGTTGGACGAGCACAGATACGCAGTATTTT CASSWTSTDTQYF
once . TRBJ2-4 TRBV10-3 TGTGCCACAGCTGACAGCGGAAACATTCAGTACTTC CATADSGNIQYF
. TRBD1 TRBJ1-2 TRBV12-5 TGTGCTAGTGGTTTGGGAAATCAGGGGGAGGGCTACACCTTC CASGLGNQGEGYTF
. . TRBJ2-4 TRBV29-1 TGCAGCGTTGACGGTCGGTCGGGCAAAAACATTCAGTACTTC CSVDGRSGKNIQYF
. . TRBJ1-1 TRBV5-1 TGCGCCAGCAGCGAGGGGGTTGGGGGGACTGAAGCTTTCTTT CASSEGVGGTEAFF
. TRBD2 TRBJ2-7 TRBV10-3 TGTGCCACACTAGCGGACTCCTACGAGCAGTACTTC CATLADSYEQYF